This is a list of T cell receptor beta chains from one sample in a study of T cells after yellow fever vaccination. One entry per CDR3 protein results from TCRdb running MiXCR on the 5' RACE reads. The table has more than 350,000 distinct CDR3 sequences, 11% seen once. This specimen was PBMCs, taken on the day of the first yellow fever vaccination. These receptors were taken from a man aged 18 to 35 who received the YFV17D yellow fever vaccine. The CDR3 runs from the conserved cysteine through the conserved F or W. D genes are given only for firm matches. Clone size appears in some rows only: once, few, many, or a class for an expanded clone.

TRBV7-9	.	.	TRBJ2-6	TGTGCCAGCAGCCAACAGGGTACTGGGGCCAACGTCCTGACTTTC	CASSQQGTGANVLTF
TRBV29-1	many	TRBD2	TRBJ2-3	TGCAGCGTTGTTACTAGCGGGGATGCTAGCACAGATACGCAGTATTTT	CSVVTSGDASTDTQYF
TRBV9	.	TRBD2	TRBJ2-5	TGTGCCAGCAGCGCTAAAGCGGGGGGCCTCCAAGAGACCCAGTACTTC	CASSAKAGGLQETQYF
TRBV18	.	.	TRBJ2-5	TGTGCCAGCTCACCCTTGACTGAGACCCAGTACTTC	CASSPLTETQYF
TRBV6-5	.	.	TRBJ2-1	TGTGCCAGCAGTTACTCGAGGGGATACTCCTACAATGAGCAGTTCTTC	CASSYSRGYSYNEQFF
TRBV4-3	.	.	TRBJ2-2	TGCGCCAGCAGCCAAGATCAATCCAGTCGGCATTTCACCGGGGAGCTGTTTTTT	CASSQDQSSRHFTGELFF
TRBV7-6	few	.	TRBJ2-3	TGTGCCAGCAGCCCCGGTGGGGGCCATAGCGGAAGGGCAGATACGCAGTATTTT	CASSPGGGHSGRADTQYF
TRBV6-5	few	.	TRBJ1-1	TGTGCCAGCAGTTACTATCAGGAAGGCACTGAAGCTTTCTTT	CASSYYQEGTEAFF
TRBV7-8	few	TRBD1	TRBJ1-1	TGTGCCAGCAGCTTAATTACCGGACAGGTTGGCGGCACTGAAGCTTTCTTT	CASSLITGQVGGTEAFF
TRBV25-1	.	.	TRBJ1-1	TGTGCCAGCGCGAACCCGGACAGCCCGATTGAAGCTTTCTTT	CASANPDSPIEAFF
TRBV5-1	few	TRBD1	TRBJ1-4	TGCGCCAGCAGCCCGGGGGACAGGAAGAATGAAAAACTGTTTTTT	CASSPGDRKNEKLFF
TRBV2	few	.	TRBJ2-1	TGTGCCAGCAGTCGCCGGGACACAAAGCCCGAGCAGTTCTTC	CASSRRDTKPEQFF
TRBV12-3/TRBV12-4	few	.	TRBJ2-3	TGTGCCAGCAGTTTTGGGACGGCGCAGTATTTT	CASSFGTAQYF
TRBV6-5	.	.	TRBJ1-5	TGTGCCAGCAGTTACTCGGCGGCAGCTAATCAGCCCCAGCATTTT	CASSYSAAANQPQHF
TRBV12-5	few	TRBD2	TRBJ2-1	TGTGCTAGTGGTTTGGTAATTCCCCTAGCGGCATACAATGAGCAGTTCTTC	CASGLVIPLAAYNEQFF
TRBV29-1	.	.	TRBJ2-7	TGCAGCGTTGAATCCACGTACGAGCAGTACTTC	CSVESTYEQYF
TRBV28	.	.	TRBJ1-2	TGTGCCAGCAGTTTCCCCTCGGCAGGGTTAGCTATCAACTATGGCTACACCTTC	CASSFPSAGLAINYGYTF
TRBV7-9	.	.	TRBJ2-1	TGTGCCAGCAGCTTAGTCGTAGGGGAGGACAATGAGCAGTTCTTC	CASSLVVGEDNEQFF
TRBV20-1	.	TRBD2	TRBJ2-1	TGCAGTGCTAGATACGCGGGGGGGCGGCACAATGAGCAGTTCTTC	CSARYAGGRHNEQFF
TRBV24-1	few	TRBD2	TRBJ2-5	TGTGCCACCAGTGATCGTGCGGGGGGCCCGAAAGAGACCCAGTACTTC	CATSDRAGGPKETQYF
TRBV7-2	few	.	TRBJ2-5	TGTGCCAGCAGCAGACAGACAGGCGAAGAGACCCAGTACTTC	CASSRQTGEETQYF
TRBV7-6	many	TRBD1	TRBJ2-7	TGTGCCAGCAGCTCCTGGACAGGGGGAGGTAGCGAGCAGTACTTC	CASSSWTGGGSEQYF
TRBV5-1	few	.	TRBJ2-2	TGCGCCAGCGGCTATTCCGGGACGATGAACACCGGGGAGCTGTTTTTT	CASGYSGTMNTGELFF
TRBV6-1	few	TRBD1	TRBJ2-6	TGTGCCAGCAGAACCCGGGACAGGGTTCTTGGGGCCAACGTCCTGACTTTC	CASRTRDRVLGANVLTF
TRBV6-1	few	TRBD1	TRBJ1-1	TGTGCCATCACTATCTTTAGGACAGGAAACACTGAAGCTTTCTTT	CAITIFRTGNTEAFF
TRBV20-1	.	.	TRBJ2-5	TGCAGTGCTAGTTCGTTCAGGGAGACCCAGTACTTC	CSASSFRETQYF
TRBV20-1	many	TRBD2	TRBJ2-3	TGCAGTGTATGGCTAGCGGCCACAGATACGCAGTATTTT	CSVWLAATDTQYF
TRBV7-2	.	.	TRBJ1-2	TGTGCCAGCAGCTCCCCAGGGAATGGCTACACCTTC	CASSSPGNGYTF
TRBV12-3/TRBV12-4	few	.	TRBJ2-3	TGTGCCAGCAGTTTAGACCCCCTCGGTACGCAGTATTTT	CASSLDPLGTQYF
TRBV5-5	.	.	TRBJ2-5	TGTGCCAGCAGCTTGGCCTGGACAGACCAAGAGACCCAGTACTTC	CASSLAWTDQETQYF
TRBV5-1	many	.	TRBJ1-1	TGCGCCAGCAGCTTGGATAGGGGGTTGGGCACTGAAGCTTTCTTT	CASSLDRGLGTEAFF
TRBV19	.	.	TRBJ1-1	TGTGCCAGTAGTCATGTCAGGGCCCCGAACACTGAAGCTTTCTTT	CASSHVRAPNTEAFF
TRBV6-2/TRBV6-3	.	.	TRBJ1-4	TGTGCCAGCAGGAAAGACAGCACAACTAATGAAAAACTGTTTTTT	CASRKDSTTNEKLFF
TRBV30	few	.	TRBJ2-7	TGTGCCTGGAGAGATCCCGGGCCCAAATACGAGCAGTACTTC	CAWRDPGPKYEQYF
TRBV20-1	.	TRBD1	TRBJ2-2	TGCAGTGCTTGGACAGGGGCAGGTACCGGGGAGCTGTTTTTT	CSAWTGAGTGELFF
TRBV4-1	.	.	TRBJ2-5	TGCGCCAGCAGCCAACGACATGGGGTTGGCCAAGAGACCCAGTACTTC	CASSQRHGVGQETQYF
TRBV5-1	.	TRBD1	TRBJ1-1	TGCGCCAGCAGCTTGGCCCAAGGGGGCGCGAGGGACACTGAAGCTTTCTTT	CASSLAQGGARDTEAFF
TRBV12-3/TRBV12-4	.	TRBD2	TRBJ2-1	TGTGCCAGCAGTCCGAGCGGGGGTCATTACAATGAGCAGTTCTTC	CASSPSGGHYNEQFF
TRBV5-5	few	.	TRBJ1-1	TGTGCCAGCAGCCCGCCCGGACACGTGAACACTGAAGCTTTCTTT	CASSPPGHVNTEAFF
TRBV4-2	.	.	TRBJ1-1	TGTGCCAGCACCCCGGGAGTTAGCAACACTGAAGCTTTCTTT	CASTPGVSNTEAFF
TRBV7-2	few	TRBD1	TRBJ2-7	TGTGCCAGCAGCTTCCTCCCGGGACAGGGGGTCTACGAGCAGTACTTC	CASSFLPGQGVYEQYF
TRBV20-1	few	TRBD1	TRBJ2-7	TGCAGTGTGGGGACAGGGGGATCCTACGAGCAGTACTTC	CSVGTGGSYEQYF
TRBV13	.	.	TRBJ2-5	TGTGCCAGCAGCTTAGGGCGGGGGCCCAGGCAAGAGACCCAGTACTTC	CASSLGRGPRQETQYF
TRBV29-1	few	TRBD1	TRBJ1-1	TGCAGCGTCCAGGGACAGGGTGAAACTGAAGCTTTCTTT	CSVQGQGETEAFF
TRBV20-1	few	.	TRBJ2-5	TGCAGTGCACCGACGGAGACCCAGTACTTC	CSAPTETQYF
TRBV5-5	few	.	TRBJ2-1	TGTGCCAGCAGCTTTCGAGACAATGAGCAGTTCTTC	CASSFRDNEQFF
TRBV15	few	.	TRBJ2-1	TGTGCCACCAGCAGAGATCCCCCCCGAGGCCTATCCTACAATGAGCAGTTCTTC	CATSRDPPRGLSYNEQFF
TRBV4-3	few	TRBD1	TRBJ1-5	TGCGCCAGCAGCCAAGATCACAGGGGAGGGGCGGGTCAGCCCCAGCATTTT	CASSQDHRGGAGQPQHF
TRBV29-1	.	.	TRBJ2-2	TGCAGCGTTGTATTAGCGGCGACGGCCGGGGAGCTGTTTTTT	CSVVLAATAGELFF
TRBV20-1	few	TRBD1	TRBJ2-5	TGCAGTGCTAGAGGCGGACAGGACTTCTCCCAAGAGACCCAGTACTTC	CSARGGQDFSQETQYF
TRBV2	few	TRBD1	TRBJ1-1	TGTGCCAGCAGGGGACCGCTGACAGGGTCGGGTGAAGCTTTCTTT	CASRGPLTGSGEAFF
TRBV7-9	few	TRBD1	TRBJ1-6	TGTGCCAGCAGCCGGTCCCCGGGACAGGGAAATTCACCCCTCCACTTT	CASSRSPGQGNSPLHF
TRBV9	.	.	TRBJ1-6	TGTGCCAGCAGCGTAGGGCCGTTCTCCTATAATTCACCCCTCCACTTT	CASSVGPFSYNSPLHF
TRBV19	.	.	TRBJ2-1	TGTGCCAGTAGGGGCCGAGGTTACAATGAGCAGTTCTTC	CASRGRGYNEQFF
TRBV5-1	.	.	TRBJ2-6	TGCGCCAGCAGCTTGGGGGATGGACACCCCGGGGCCAACGTCCTGACTTTC	CASSLGDGHPGANVLTF
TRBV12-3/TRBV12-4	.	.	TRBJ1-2	TGTGCCAGCAGTTTCGGGGGGCCGGATGGCTACACCTTC	CASSFGGPDGYTF
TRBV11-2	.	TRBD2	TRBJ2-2	TGTGCCAGCAGCTTAGATGGCCCTCCTAGCGGGGGGTCCTACACCGGGGAGCTGTTTTTT	CASSLDGPPSGGSYTGELFF
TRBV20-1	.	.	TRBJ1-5	TGCAGTGTGAGGAGGGGGGGCAATCAGCCCCAGCATTTT	CSVRRGGNQPQHF
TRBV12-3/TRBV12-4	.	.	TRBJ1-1	TGTGCCAGCAGCCCGGGGGGTTGGACTGAAGCTTTCTTT	CASSPGGWTEAFF